The 26 T cell receptor beta chains below were found in one sample sequenced in a study of blood T cells in healthy people across ages. PCR was performed a second time for about 6 to 11 cycles using a sample-barcoded 5' primer and a J-beta primer mix. TCRdb ran MiXCR on the 5' RACE reads and lists one entry per CDR3 protein. Of 1.5 million to 2 million distinct CDR3 sequences listed, roughly two fifths were seen once; the top ten hold 20% to 25%. The specimen sequenced was blood. These receptors were collected from a human donor in good health.

This clonotype has more than one count but fewer than ten. The chain combines TRBV12-3 or TRBV12-4 with TRBJ2-5; 13 nucleotides align to TRBD2. This CDR3 has 16 residues. Unmatched junction bases numbered 10, after V lost 8 bases and J lost 4 bases. CDR3 amino acids: CASAKPGLAGLETQYF. CDR3 sequence (DNA): TGTGCCAGCGCAAAACCGGGACTAGCGGGGTTAGAGACCCAGTACTTC.

This clonotype has more than one count but fewer than ten. The V and J genes are TRBV9 and TRBJ1-4; D might be TRBD1 (5 bases). The CDR3 loop spans 14 amino acids. Germline V CDR1 and CDR2: SGDLS, YYNGEE. Trimming cost V 1 base and J 4 bases, with 8 bases left between them. This CDR3 reads CASSVSGDNEKLFF. CDR3 in DNA: TGTGCCAGCAGCGTATCGGGGGATAATGAAAAACTGTTTTTT. Together with reference TRBV9 and TRBJ1-4, the CDR3 gives the full variable domain: DSGVTQTPKHLITATGQRVTLRCSPRSGDLSVYWYQQSLDQGLQFLIQYYNGEERAKGNILERFSAQQFPDLHSELNLSSLELGDSALYFCASSVSGDNEKLFFGSGTQLSVL.

This clonotype has ten or more counts. The V call is TRBV10-3, the J call TRBJ2-7, with unresolved D. The CDR3 consists of 20 residues. Germline CDR1 is ENHRY and CDR2 is SYGVKD. V was pared by 7 bases and J by 0 bases, with 31 bases between. CDR3 region: CAIMEFSLATGKVGSYEQYF. For the CDR3, the DNA is TGTGCCATCATGGAATTCTCGCTCGCTACTGGGAAAGTCGGCTCCTACGAGCAGTACTTC.

To note about this clonotype: Germline and junction disagree at one end, which may indicate a read error. The V and J genes are TRBV29-1 and TRBJ2-7, with D possibly being TRBD2 (6 bases). The germline CDR1 and CDR2 sequences are SQVTM and ANQGSEA. The CDR3 consists of 14 residues. DNA for the CDR3: TGCAGCGCCGCGGGCCCAGGGAGGCCCTACAAGCAGTACTTC. Translating it yields CSAAGPGRPYKQYF.

This chain uses TRBV7-2 with TRBJ1-2; D is perhaps TRBD1 (6 bases). The germline CDR1 and CDR2 sequences are SGHTA and FQGNSA. The V end lost 4 bases, the J end lost 0 bases, and 12 bases lay between the germline ends. The CDR3 covers 15 residues. DNA of the CDR3: TGTGCCAGCAGCTACCGGGACACATCTAACTATGGCTACACCTTC. Protein sequence: CASSYRDTSNYGYTF.

This chain uses TRBV12-3 or TRBV12-4 with TRBJ1-5, with 9 bases fitting TRBD1. There are 15 residues in the CDR3. After removal of 6 bases from V and 2 bases from J, the junction contained 5 bases not matched to a gene. The CDR3 protein is CASRQTGGGNQPQHF. DNA of the CDR3: TGTGCCAGCAGACAAACAGGGGGCGGCAATCAGCCCCAGCATTTT.

This clonotype was detected only a few times. The gene calls are TRBV10-3 and TRBJ2-7; D could derive from TRBD1 or TRBD2 (5 bases each). The CDR3 totals 16 residues. The V end lost 6 bases, the J end lost 5 bases, and 23 bases lay between the germline ends. Germline CDR1 reads ENHRY; CDR2 reads SYGVKD. The DNA of the CDR3 is TGTGCCATCAGCGAAGGTCCCGGGACCTCTAGGCACGAGCAGTACTTC. This codes for CAISEGPGTSRHEQYF.

The CDR3 nucleotides read TGTGCCAGCCATCAAAGACTAGCGGATAAGCAGTTCTTC. Encoded protein: CASHQRLADKQFF. V usage is TRBV3-1 and J usage is TRBJ2-1, with 9 nucleotides matching TRBD2. V dropped 8 bases and J dropped 11; count of bases not matched to a gene: 10. The CDR3 has 13 amino acids. The germline V gene encodes CDR1 LGHDT and CDR2 YNNKEL (reference sequence).

A few counts support this clonotype. The chain links TRBV3-1 to TRBJ2-7; D remains unclear. The DNA end is a closer match to TRBJ2-5, so the J assignment may be wrong. The length of the CDR3 is 12 residues. Germline V gene data show CDR1 as LGHDT and CDR2 as YNNKEL (reference sequence). CDR3 sequence: CASSHYSETQYF. CDR3 bases: TGTGCCAGCAGCCATTACAGTGAGACCCAGTACTTC.

J is TRBJ2-1 and V is TRBV6-5; possibly TRBD1 or TRBD2 for D (6 bases each). Trimming removed 0 bases at V and 7 bases at J, with 16 bases between. The germline V gene has CDR1 MNHEY and CDR2 SVGAGI. The length of the CDR3 is 16 residues. CDR3 in DNA: TGTGCCAGCAGTTACTCGGGGGGCCAGGCTCTGAATGAGCAGTTCTTC. Its protein product is CASSYSGGQALNEQFF.

This clonotype was seen a few times. The chain links TRBV6-1 to TRBJ1-5; D remains ambiguous. With 5 bases removed from V and 4 bases from J, the gap between germline ends came to 15 bases. CDR3 length: 15 amino acids. Per germline, CDR1 MNHNS and CDR2 SASEGT. The CDR3 DNA follows: TGTGCCAGCAGTTTCGGCTTAGGAACTAATCAGCCCCAGCATTTT. Its translation is CASSFGLGTNQPQHF.

This clonotype was seen a few times. The chain carries TRBV20-1 and TRBJ2-5; 13 bases fit TRBD2. The CDR3 spans 16 residues. From germline, CDR1 is DFQATT and CDR2 SNEGSKA (reference sequence). Trimming cost V 0 bases and J 4 bases; bases outside gene matches: 5. The CDR3 DNA reads as TGCAGTGCTAGAGAACTAGCGGGGGGGCTAAGAGAGACCCAGTACTTC. This translates into CSARELAGGLRETQYF.

The chain links TRBV29-1 to TRBJ1-2; 7 nucleotides line up with TRBD1. CDR1 and CDR2 from the germline V gene are SQVTM and ANQGSEA. The CDR3 loop spans 15 amino acids. Trimming cost V 2 bases and J 8 bases; bases outside gene matches: 14. DNA for the CDR3: TGCAGCGTTGAAACGTCGGGAGGGGGCGCGGGCGGCTACACCTTC. Residues: CSVETSGGGAGGYTF.

This clonotype was counted a single time. V usage is TRBV9 and J usage is TRBJ2-7; 9 bases fit TRBD1. Trimming at V came to 4 bases and at J to 3 bases, leaving 14 bases not matched to a gene. This CDR3 is 17 amino acids long. Germline values: CDR1 SGDLS, CDR2 YYNGEE. CDR3 in DNA: TGTGCCAGCAGCCCAAGTTACGACAGGGGGTTAGTCTACGAGCAGTACTTC. This translates into CASSPSYDRGLVYEQYF.

This clonotype was detected a few times. The V call is TRBV6-5, the J call TRBJ1-2; D perhaps matches TRBD1 (5 bases). The V end was cut by 0 bases, the J end by 6 bases, with 8 bases between. Germline CDR1 reads MNHEY; CDR2 reads SVGAGI. This CDR3 is built from 13 residues. The CDR3, as DNA: TGTGCCAGCAGTTACTCGGTGACAGATGGCTACACCTTC. It specifies CASSYSVTDGYTF.

This clonotype has a handful of counts. The V gene is TRBV5-1, the J gene TRBJ2-1; no reliable D call. V dropped 1 base and J dropped 1 base, with 9 bases sitting between them. The CDR3 consists of 15 residues. CDR1 SGHRS and CDR2 YFSETQ come from the germline V gene. This CDR3 reads CASSLSTRSYNEQFF. Written as DNA, the CDR3 is TGCGCCAGCAGCTTGTCGACGAGATCCTACAATGAGCAGTTCTTC.

This clonotype was seen only a few times. V and J are TRBV5-1 and TRBJ1-2, with TRBD1 as a possible D gene (5 bases). This CDR3 is 15 amino acids long. Deletions cut 5 bases from V and 4 bases from J, with 18 bases between. Germline values: CDR1 SGHRS, CDR2 YFSETQ. Here the CDR3 reads CASSPGTETPYGYTF. The DNA for the CDR3 is TGCGCCAGCAGTCCCGGGACGGAAACACCCTATGGCTACACCTTC.

The V call is TRBV29-1, the J call TRBJ2-4; 7 nucleotides agree with TRBD1. The germline V gene has CDR1 SQVTM and CDR2 ANQGSEA. This CDR3 has 13 residues. The J segment lost 4 bases and the V segment lost 2 bases, leaving 2 bases of the junction unmatched. The CDR3 DNA reads TGCAGCGTTGAACCGGGACAGAAAAACATTCAGTACTTC. It translates to CSVEPGQKNIQYF.

Only one count was recorded for this clonotype. The rearrangement uses TRBV4-3 and TRBJ2-2; the D is unclear. The CDR3 consists of 16 residues. Trimming removed 0 bases at V and 0 bases at J, with 8 bases between. CDR1 and CDR2 (germline): LGHNA, YSLEER. CDR3 nucleotide sequence: TGCGCCAGCAGCCAAGATCCCGGACCGAACACCGGGGAGCTGTTTTTT. Translating gives CASSQDPGPNTGELFF.

This clonotype has just a few counts. The chain has TRBV12-3 or TRBV12-4 and TRBJ2-5, with D possibly being TRBD1 (5 bases). V lost 3 bases and J lost 2, with 10 bases in between. CDR3 length equals 14 residues. Written as DNA, the CDR3 is TGTGCCAGCAGTTTTTTTGGACAACAAGAGACCCAGTACTTC. This gives the protein CASSFFGQQETQYF.

The rearrangement joins TRBV7-9 to TRBJ1-4, with D perhaps matching TRBD1 (6 bases). From germline, CDR1 is SEHNR and CDR2 FQNEAQ (reference sequence). CDR3 length equals 14 residues. The V and J ends lost 4 bases and 7 bases respectively, with 13 bases between them. CDR3 protein: CASSSQGRREKLFF. The CDR3 bases are TGTGCCAGCAGCTCCCAGGGGAGGCGTGAAAAACTGTTTTTT.

In its sample, this clonotype was seen a few times. This chain joins TRBV12-3 or TRBV12-4 and TRBJ2-5; TRBD1 is a possible D gene (6 bases). Trimming removed 5 bases at V and 5 bases at J, with 18 bases between. The CDR3 totals 15 residues. The CDR3 region is CASSPRDTGWETQYF. CDR3 nucleotide sequence: TGTGCCAGCAGTCCCCGGGACACGGGTTGGGAGACCCAGTACTTC.

In DNA form, the CDR3 reads TGTGCCAGCAGTTTTTGTGTTGATGAGCAGTTCTTC. It translates to CASSFCVDEQFF. The rearrangement links TRBV12-3 or TRBV12-4 to TRBJ2-1; the D is unclear. The CDR3 has 12 amino acids. Trimming left V 3 bases short and J 8 bases short, with 8 bases between.

CDR3 nucleotides: TGCAGCGTTGGTGAAGGGTTTGGGAACGAGCAGTACTTC. Translating it yields CSVGEGFGNEQYF. The V call is TRBV29-1, the J call TRBJ2-5; D remains unclear. The J call is doubtful: the DNA matches TRBJ2-7 better. The CDR3 spans 13 residues. Per the germline V gene, CDR1 is SQVTM and CDR2 is ANQGSEA.

This clonotype was seen only a few times. This chain joins TRBV9 and TRBJ2-5; 8 nucleotides line up with TRBD2. With 4 bases clipped from V and 6 bases from J, the junction kept 8 bases outside the gene matches. CDR3 length equals 14 residues. The V gene's germline CDR1 is SGDLS and CDR2 YYNGEE. The CDR3 loop is CASSPGTRLKTQYF. CDR3 DNA sequence: TGTGCCAGCAGCCCCGGGACTAGGTTGAAGACCCAGTACTTC.

The chain has TRBV9 and TRBJ1-4; D possibly corresponds to TRBD1 (5 bases). V gave up 4 bases and J gave up 4 bases, with 17 bases separating them. The V gene's germline CDR1 is SGDLS and CDR2 YYNGEE. This CDR3 is built from 16 residues. In DNA, the CDR3 is TGTGCCAGCAGCAACGATAGGGACGGCCTTAATGAAAAACTGTTTTTT. Translated, it gives CASSNDRDGLNEKLFF.